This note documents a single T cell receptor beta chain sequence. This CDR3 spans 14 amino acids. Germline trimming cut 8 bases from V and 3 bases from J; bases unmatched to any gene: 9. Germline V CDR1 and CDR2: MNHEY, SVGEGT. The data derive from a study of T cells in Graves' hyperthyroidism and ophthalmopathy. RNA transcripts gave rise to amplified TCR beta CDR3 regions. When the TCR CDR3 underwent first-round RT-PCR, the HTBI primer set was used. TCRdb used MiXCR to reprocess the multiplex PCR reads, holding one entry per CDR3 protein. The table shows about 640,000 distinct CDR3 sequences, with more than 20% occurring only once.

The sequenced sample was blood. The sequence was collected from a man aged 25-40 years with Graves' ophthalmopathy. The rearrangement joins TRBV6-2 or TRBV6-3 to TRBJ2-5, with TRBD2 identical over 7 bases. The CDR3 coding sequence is TGTGCCAGCTTGGGACTAACCGAAGAAGAGACCCAGTACTTC. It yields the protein CASLGLTEEETQYF.